This TCR beta chain was recorded in a study of cytomegalovirus exposure and HLA in healthy donors. Study-wide background: The 100 to 150 validation repertoires and the approximately 700 first-cohort repertoires shared a platform, a later analysis reported.

The CDR3 extends over 12 amino acids. Per germline, CDR1 LNHDA and CDR2 SQIVND (reference sequence). V was cut by 7 bases and J by 7 bases, with 10 bases left in between. Regarding this clone: The antigen is undetermined.

Regarding the study as a whole: The investigators catalogued 164 TCR beta chains as cytomegalovirus-associated. Rarity held for most TCR sequences, but there were some public TCRs that occurred in many donors. Reports described diagnosis of cytomegalovirus status by the classifier as highly specific and sensitive.

Clones were read by immunoSEQ multiplex PCR, and TCRdb kept only the in-frame ones, dropping some. The sample records about 240,000 clones, about 86% being singletons. The V call is TRBV19, the J call TRBJ1-4, with D maybe TRBD1 (5 bases). The TCR comes from a man younger than 35 in good health and CMV-seronegative. What was sequenced was PBMCs. The CDR3 protein is CASMSDTEKLFF. CDR3 sequence (DNA): TGTGCCAGTATGTCGGACACTGAAAAACTGTTTTTT.